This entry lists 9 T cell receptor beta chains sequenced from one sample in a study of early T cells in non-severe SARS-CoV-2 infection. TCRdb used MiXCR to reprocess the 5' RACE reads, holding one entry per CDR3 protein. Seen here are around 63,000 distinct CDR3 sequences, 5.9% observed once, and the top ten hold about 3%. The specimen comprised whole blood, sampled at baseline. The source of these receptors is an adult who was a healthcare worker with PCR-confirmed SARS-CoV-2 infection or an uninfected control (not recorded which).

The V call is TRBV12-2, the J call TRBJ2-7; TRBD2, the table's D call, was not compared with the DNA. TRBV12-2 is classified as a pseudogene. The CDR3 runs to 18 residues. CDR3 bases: TGTGCAAGTCGCTTAGAGTTTCGGCTAGCGGAAGGCTCCTACGAGCAGTACTTC. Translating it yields CASRLEFRLAEGSYEQYF.

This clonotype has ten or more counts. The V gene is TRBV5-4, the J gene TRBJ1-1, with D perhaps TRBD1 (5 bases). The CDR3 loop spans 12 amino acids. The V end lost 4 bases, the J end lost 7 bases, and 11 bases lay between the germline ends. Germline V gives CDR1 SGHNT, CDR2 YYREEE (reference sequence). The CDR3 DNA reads TGTGCCAGCAGCCAAGACAGTAATGAAGCTTTCTTT. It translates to CASSQDSNEAFF.

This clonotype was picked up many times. The DNA of the CDR3 is TGCAGTGCTAGAGCGGGGGGGACTAGCGAGTTCTTC. Encoded protein: CSARAGGTSEFF. V usage is TRBV20-1 and J usage is TRBJ2-1, with TRBD2 matching 10 bases. V was pared by 1 base and J by 14 bases, with 5 bases of the junction left unmatched. CDR1 and CDR2 from the germline V gene are DFQATT and SNEGSKA (reference sequence). The CDR3 runs 12 residues.

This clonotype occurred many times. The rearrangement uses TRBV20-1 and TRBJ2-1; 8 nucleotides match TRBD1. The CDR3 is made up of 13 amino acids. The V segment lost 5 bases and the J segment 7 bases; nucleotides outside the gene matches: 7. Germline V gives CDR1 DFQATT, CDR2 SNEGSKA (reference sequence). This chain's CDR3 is CSAPGQGLNEQFF. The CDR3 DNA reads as TGCAGTGCTCCCGGACAGGGATTGAATGAGCAGTTCTTC.

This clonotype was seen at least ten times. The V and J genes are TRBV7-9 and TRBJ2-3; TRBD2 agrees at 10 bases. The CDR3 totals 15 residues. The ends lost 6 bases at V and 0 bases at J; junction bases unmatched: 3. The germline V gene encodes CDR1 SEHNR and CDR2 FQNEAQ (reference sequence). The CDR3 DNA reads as TGTGCCAGCAGACCACTAGCGGGAAGCACAGATACGCAGTATTTT. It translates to CASRPLAGSTDTQYF.

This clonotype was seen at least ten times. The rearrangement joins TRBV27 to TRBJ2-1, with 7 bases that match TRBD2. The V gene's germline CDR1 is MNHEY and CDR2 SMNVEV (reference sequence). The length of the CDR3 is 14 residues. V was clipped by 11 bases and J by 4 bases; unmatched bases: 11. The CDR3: CAHRLAEPYNEQFF. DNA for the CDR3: TGTGCCCACCGTCTAGCGGAGCCATACAATGAGCAGTTCTTC.

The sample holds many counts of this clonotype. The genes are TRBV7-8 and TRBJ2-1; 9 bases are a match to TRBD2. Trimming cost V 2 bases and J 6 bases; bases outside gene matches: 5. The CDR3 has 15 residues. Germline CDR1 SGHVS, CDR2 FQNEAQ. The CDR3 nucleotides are TGTGCCAGCAGCTTAATGCCTAGCGGGATCAATGAGCAGTTCTTC. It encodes CASSLMPSGINEQFF.

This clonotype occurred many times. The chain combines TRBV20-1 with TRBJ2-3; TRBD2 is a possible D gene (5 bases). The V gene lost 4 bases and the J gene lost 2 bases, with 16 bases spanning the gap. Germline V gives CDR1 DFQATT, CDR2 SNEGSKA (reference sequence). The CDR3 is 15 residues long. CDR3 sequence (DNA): TGCAGTGCTATTGGACGAGGGCATTCCACAGATACGCAGTATTTT. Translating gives CSAIGRGHSTDTQYF.

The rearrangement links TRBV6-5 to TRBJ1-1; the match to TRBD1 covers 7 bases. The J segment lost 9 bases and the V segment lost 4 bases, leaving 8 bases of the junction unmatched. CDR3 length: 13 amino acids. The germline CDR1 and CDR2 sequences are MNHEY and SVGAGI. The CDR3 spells CASSSKDRLKAFF. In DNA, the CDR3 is TGTGCCAGCAGTTCCAAGGACAGGCTAAAAGCTTTCTTT.